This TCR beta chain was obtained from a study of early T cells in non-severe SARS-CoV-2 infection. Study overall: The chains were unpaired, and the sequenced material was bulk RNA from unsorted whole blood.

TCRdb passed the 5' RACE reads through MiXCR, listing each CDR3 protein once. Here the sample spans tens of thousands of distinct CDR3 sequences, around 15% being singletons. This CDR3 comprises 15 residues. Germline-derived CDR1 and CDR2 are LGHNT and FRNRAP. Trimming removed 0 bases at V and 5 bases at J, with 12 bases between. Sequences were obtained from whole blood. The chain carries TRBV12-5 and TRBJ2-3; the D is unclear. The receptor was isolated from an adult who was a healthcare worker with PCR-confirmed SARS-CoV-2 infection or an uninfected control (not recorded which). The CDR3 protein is CASGLVVIPGDTQYF. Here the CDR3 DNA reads TGTGCTAGTGGTTTGGTGGTGATCCCGGGAGATACGCAGTATTTT.